This TCR beta chain was obtained from a study of T cell therapy after organ transplantation. Study summary: T cell doses, up to 6, came every 2 weeks; follow-up lasted 25 to 35 weeks. Points from the study as a whole: Antirejection and antiviral medication effects could not be assessed.

TCRdb's copy holds only in-frame clones and misses some; the assay was immunoSEQ multiplex PCR. The sample includes about 48,000 clones, roughly 93% of them seen just once. As regards this clone: Antigen: not known.

These patients had received solid-organ transplants and had drug-resistant or recurrent cytomegalovirus. This TCR was sampled from a human patient who had received a solid organ transplant and had CMV disease. Specimen: CD8+ T cells from blood, collected before autologous CMV-specific T cell therapy.

CDR3 region: CASSYSENQPQHF. The CDR3 nucleotides read TGTGCCAGCAGTTACTCGGAAAATCAGCCCCAGCATTTT. The rearrangement uses TRBV6-5 and TRBJ1-5; D remains ambiguous. Trimming removed 0 bases at V and 4 bases at J, with 4 bases between. The CDR3 length is 13 residues. In germline, CDR1 is MNHEY, CDR2 SVGAGI.